This is a list of T cell receptor beta chains from one sample in a study of follicular helper T cells after annual influenza vaccination. Clones were read by immunoSEQ multiplex PCR, and TCRdb kept only the in-frame ones, dropping some. The table shows several thousand clones, with about four fifths occurring only once. This specimen was CXCR5+ CD38- circulating T follicular helper cells from blood, taken 7 days after influenza vaccination. The receptors were sampled from an adult who received the influenza vaccine. CDR3s include the opening cysteine and the closing phenylalanine or tryptophan. A D gene is named only where the DNA matches it firmly. Rows give clone size only sometimes, using once, few, many, or a class for an expanded clone.

clone_size | j_call | d_call | v_call | cdr3_aa | cdr3_nt
NA | TRBJ2-5 | NA | TRBV21-1 | CASSKVGRRRETQYF | TGTGCCAGCAGCAAAGTCGGGAGGAGGCGAGAGACCCAGTACTTC
NA | TRBJ2-3 | NA | TRBV2 | CATSGVLSTDTQYF | TGTGCCACCAGCGGAGTTCTTAGCACAGATACGCAGTATTTT
NA | TRBJ2-3 | NA | TRBV7-2 | CASSLGGYADTQYF | TGTGCCAGCAGCTTAGGAGGGTACGCAGATACGCAGTATTTT
NA | TRBJ2-1 | TRBD1 | TRBV7-9 | CASSSRDRGYNEQFF | TGTGCCAGCAGCTCCCGGGACAGGGGCTACAATGAGCAGTTCTTC
NA | TRBJ2-2 | NA | TRBV9 | CASSKTLGGTGELFF | TGTGCCAGCAGCAAAACACTCGGAGGAACCGGGGAGCTGTTTTTT
NA | TRBJ2-2 | NA | TRBV9 | CASSVVDTFTGELFF | TGTGCCAGCAGCGTAGTGGATACTTTTACCGGGGAGCTGTTTTTT
NA | TRBJ2-5 | NA | TRBV15 | CATRNQETQYF | TGTGCCACCCGGAATCAAGAGACCCAGTACTTC
NA | TRBJ2-1 | TRBD2 | TRBV15 | CATSRVTGRAGDEQFF | TGTGCCACCAGCAGGGTAACCGGGAGGGCCGGAGATGAGCAGTTCTTC
NA | TRBJ1-4 | NA | TRBV11-2 | CASSPQEASGKLFF | TGTGCCAGCAGCCCCCAGGAGGCAAGCGGAAAACTGTTTTTT
NA | TRBJ1-1 | NA | TRBV29-1 | CSVDRDMNTEAFF | TGCAGCGTTGACCGGGACATGAACACTGAAGCTTTCTTT
few | TRBJ2-7 | TRBD1 | TRBV7-6 | CASSPQGEGVYEQYF | TGTGCCAGCAGCCCCCAGGGGGAAGGGGTATACGAGCAGTACTTC
NA | TRBJ2-5 | TRBD1 | TRBV7-2 | CASSLVWGTGQQQETQYF | TGTGCCAGCAGCTTAGTTTGGGGGACGGGACAGCAACAAGAGACCCAGTACTTC
NA | TRBJ2-1 | TRBD2 | TRBV28 | CASSFLADQYNEQFF | TGTGCCAGCAGTTTTCTAGCGGACCAATACAATGAGCAGTTCTTC
NA | TRBJ1-2 | NA | TRBV18 | CASSPVEFGYTF | TGTGCCAGCTCACCTGTAGAGTTTGGCTACACCTTC
once | TRBJ1-6 | NA | TRBV5-6 | CASSLGGVTAYNSPLHF | TGTGCCAGCAGCTTGGGTGGAGTGACCGCCTATAATTCACCCCTCCACTTT
NA | TRBJ2-2 | TRBD1 | TRBV28 | CASIRQGAQGGELFF | TGTGCCAGCATCAGACAGGGGGCGCAGGGCGGGGAGCTGTTTTTT
NA | TRBJ2-4 | NA | TRBV18 | CASSPGAGTAKNIQYF | TGTGCCAGCTCACCAGGTGCGGGGACAGCCAAAAACATTCAGTACTTC
once | TRBJ1-1 | TRBD1 | TRBV5-6 | CASSHITGDTEAFF | TGTGCCAGCAGCCACATAACAGGGGACACTGAAGCTTTCTTT
NA | TRBJ2-5 | TRBD1 | TRBV6-6 | CASSYIVTGGRETQYF | TGTGCCAGCAGTTACATAGTGACAGGGGGCAGGGAGACCCAGTACTTC
few | TRBJ2-2 | TRBD2 | TRBV19 | CASKTSGGNTGELFF | TGTGCCAGTAAGACTAGCGGGGGAAACACCGGGGAGCTGTTTTTT
NA | TRBJ1-2 | TRBD1 | TRBV7-2 | CASSLGQGASRGYTF | TGTGCCAGCAGCCTAGGACAGGGGGCCTCCCGGGGCTACACCTTC
NA | TRBJ1-1 | NA | TRBV7-2 | CASSTRGGYTEAFF | TGTGCCAGCAGCACTAGGGGTGGGTACACTGAAGCTTTCTTT
NA | TRBJ2-3 | NA | TRBV15 | CATSRDLQGTDTQYF | TGTGCCACCAGCAGAGATCTGCAGGGAACAGATACGCAGTATTTT
few | TRBJ2-2 | NA | TRBV7-2 | CASSLKNTGELFF | TGTGCCAGCAGCCTAAAGAACACCGGGGAGCTGTTTTTT
NA | TRBJ2-5 | TRBD1 | TRBV5-4 | CASSLAGTGEETQYF | TGTGCCAGCAGCTTGGCTGGGACAGGGGAAGAGACCCAGTACTTC
once | TRBJ1-6 | TRBD1 | TRBV25-1 | CASSAGTGDNSPLHF | TGTGCCAGCAGTGCCGGGACAGGGGATAATTCACCCCTCCACTTT
NA | TRBJ1-1 | TRBD1 | TRBV7-8 | CASSPRPPGQGSEAFF | TGTGCCAGCAGCCCTCGGCCACCGGGACAGGGCTCTGAAGCTTTCTTT
NA | TRBJ2-7 | NA | TRBV7-2 | CASSPQAAYEQYF | TGTGCCAGCAGTCCTCAGGCGGCCTACGAGCAGTACTTC
NA | TRBJ2-7 | NA | TRBV7-2 | CASSPQATYEQYF | TGTGCCAGCAGTCCTCAGGCGACCTACGAGCAGTACTTC
NA | TRBJ2-3 | TRBD2 | TRBV7-2 | CASSSSGSRSDTQYF | TGTGCCAGCAGCTCAAGCGGGAGCAGGTCAGATACGCAGTATTTT
NA | TRBJ2-7 | NA | TRBV4-2 | CASSQDRELAFTYEQYF | TGTGCCAGCAGCCAAGATCGAGAGCTAGCGTTTACCTACGAGCAGTACTTC
NA | TRBJ1-2 | NA | TRBV6-1 | CASSDLGLAYGYTF | TGTGCCAGCAGTGATCTGGGTCTGGCTTATGGCTACACCTTC
NA | TRBJ1-5 | NA | TRBV7-1 | CASSLAQGSTGPQHF | TGTGCCAGCAGCTTAGCGCAAGGATCAACGGGACCCCAGCATTTT
NA | TRBJ2-7 | NA | TRBV5-6 | CASSRFGEQYF | TGTGCCAGCAGCCGATTTGGCGAGCAGTACTTC
NA | TRBJ1-1 | NA | TRBV11-2 | CASSLHSTEAFF | TGTGCCAGCAGTCTGCACTCCACTGAAGCTTTCTTT
NA | TRBJ2-3 | NA | TRBV6-4 | CASSESGSGTDTQYF | TGTGCCAGCAGTGAGAGTGGGAGTGGCACAGATACGCAGTATTTT
NA | TRBJ2-7 | NA | TRBV2 | CASSEAAAGKFYEQYF | TGTGCCAGCAGTGAAGCGGCGGCAGGCAAATTCTACGAGCAGTACTTC
NA | TRBJ2-2 | NA | TRBV4-3 | CASSQVYPTGELFF | TGCGCCAGCAGCCAAGTGTATCCCACCGGGGAGCTGTTTTTT
NA | TRBJ2-1 | TRBD1 | TRBV6-6 | CASSQGQGLYNEQFF | TGTGCCAGCAGCCAAGGACAGGGGCTCTACAATGAGCAGTTCTTC
few | TRBJ1-6 | NA | TRBV19 | CASKRGSTYNSPLHF | TGTGCCAGTAAAAGGGGTTCGACCTATAATTCACCCCTCCACTTT
NA | TRBJ2-7 | TRBD1 | TRBV29-1 | CSVWTGGESLQYF | TGCAGCGTCTGGACAGGGGGCGAGTCCCTACAGTACTTC
NA | TRBJ2-5 | NA | TRBV19 | CAQRGTDQETQYF | TGTGCCCAACGTGGGACGGACCAAGAGACCCAGTACTTC
NA | TRBJ1-3 | TRBD1 | TRBV6-1 | CASSGYGQAKGNTIYF | TGTGCCAGCAGTGGCTATGGACAGGCCAAGGGAAACACCATATATTTT
NA | TRBJ2-7 | TRBD1 | TRBV6-1 | CATRTGGYEQYF | TGTGCCACCCGGACAGGGGGCTACGAGCAGTACTTC
NA | TRBJ2-1 | NA | TRBV7-2 | CASSAFLYNEQFF | TGTGCCAGCTCTGCTTTCCTCTACAATGAGCAGTTCTTC
NA | TRBJ1-5 | NA | TRBV6-1 | CASSKNNQPQHF | TGTGCCAGCAGTAAGAACAATCAGCCCCAGCATTTT
NA | TRBJ2-1 | TRBD2 | TRBV5-1 | CASSGTSGTGNEQFF | TGCGCCAGCAGCGGGACTAGCGGGACAGGGAATGAGCAGTTCTTC
NA | TRBJ2-1 | TRBD2 | TRBV9 | CASSGGTSGTEQFF | TGTGCCAGCAGCGGAGGGACTAGCGGGACTGAGCAGTTCTTC
NA | TRBJ2-5 | TRBD1 | TRBV5-1 | CASSFGQGHIQETQYF | TGCGCCAGCAGCTTCGGACAGGGACATATACAAGAGACCCAGTACTTC
NA | TRBJ2-1 | NA | TRBV5-1 | CASSQQGAGDEQFF | TGCGCCAGCAGCCAACAGGGAGCGGGCGATGAGCAGTTCTTC
NA | TRBJ1-4 | NA | TRBV7-2 | CASSRAEGTNEKLFF | TGTGCCAGCAGCCGGGCCGAGGGGACTAATGAAAAACTGTTTTTT
NA | TRBJ2-5 | TRBD2 | TRBV11-2 | CASSSTSGRGETQYF | TGTGCCAGCAGCTCGACTAGCGGGAGGGGAGAGACCCAGTACTTC
once | TRBJ1-2 | NA | TRBV30 | CAWNLGNLKGYTF | TGTGCCTGGAATTTGGGCAATTTGAAGGGCTACACCTTC
once | TRBJ2-5 | TRBD1 | TRBV9 | CASSAGGVETQYF | TGTGCCAGCAGCGCAGGGGGCGTAGAGACCCAGTACTTC
NA | TRBJ2-6 | NA | TRBV27 | CASSLRQAPTGANVLTF | TGTGCCAGCAGTTTACGACAGGCCCCCACTGGGGCCAACGTCCTGACTTTC
NA | TRBJ2-1 | TRBD2 | TRBV9 | CASSVAGRRGGNEQFF | TGTGCCAGCAGCGTAGCGGGTCGTCGGGGGGGCAATGAGCAGTTCTTC